This T cell receptor beta chain was captured by sequencing in a study of T cell responses to AZD1222 COVID-19 vaccine. TCRdb's table, derived via immunoSEQ multiplex PCR, lists solely in-frame clones and lacks some. The sample records about 160,000 clones, more than 85% being singletons. V was cut by 0 bases and J by 7 bases, with 19 bases left in between. Germline V gene sequence: CDR1 WSHSY, CDR2 SAAADI. This CDR3 has 17 amino acids. Source: peripheral blood, taken 28 days after the second AZD1222 dose. The origin of this receptor is an adult who received the AZD1222 COVID-19 vaccine. The gene calls are TRBV10-2 and TRBJ2-1; D is possibly TRBD2 (5 bases). The CDR3 DNA reads as TGCGCCAGCAGTGAGTCTGCCCGAGGACTGCGGCGGAATGAGCAGTTCTTC. It translates to CASSESARGLRRNEQFF.